Below, 20 T cell receptor beta chains from the same sample are listed, as sequenced in a study of cytomegalovirus exposure and HLA in healthy donors. Primers: 60 Vbeta forward and 13 Jbeta reverse. TCRdb's table, derived via immunoSEQ multiplex PCR, lists solely in-frame clones and lacks some. Its table lists under 65,000 clones. Input material: PBMCs. These receptors were collected from a woman between 18 and 29 years old in good health and CMV-seronegative.

V usage is TRBV5-4 and J usage is TRBJ2-3; TRBD1 agrees at 8 bases. Germline values: CDR1 SGHNT, CDR2 YYREEE (reference sequence). V was clipped by 3 bases and J by 8 bases; unmatched bases: 17. This CDR3 contains 17 residues. The chain's CDR3 is CASSSPGQGVTEGTQYF. CDR3 bases: TGTGCCAGCAGCTCCCCTGGACAGGGAGTAACTGAGGGTACGCAGTATTTT.

The chain recombines TRBV9 with TRBJ2-3; 9 bases are a match to TRBD1. J gave up 4 bases and V 5 bases, and 5 bases lay outside the gene matches. Germline lookup yields CDR1 SGDLS and CDR2 YYNGEE. The CDR3 length is 14 residues. The CDR3 nucleotides read TGTGCCAGCAGGGCCGACAGGGGGGCAGATACGCAGTATTTT. It yields the protein CASRADRGADTQYF.

The chain has TRBV4-2 and TRBJ1-1; 9 bases agree with TRBD1. The CDR3 is made up of 17 amino acids. Germline CDR1 reads LGHNA; CDR2 reads YNFKEQ. V lost 1 base and J lost 1; bases outside the gene matches: 7. The chain's CDR3 is CASSQVALQGANTEAFF. In DNA, the CDR3 is TGTGCCAGCAGCCAAGTAGCACTACAGGGGGCGAACACTGAAGCTTTCTTT.

V usage is TRBV2 and J usage is TRBJ1-2, with D possibly matching TRBD1 (6 bases). In germline, CDR1 is SNHLY, CDR2 FYNNEI. The CDR3 spans 12 residues. V was shortened by 2 bases and J by 8 bases, with 9 bases between the two germline ends. The CDR3 is CASSETGYGYTF. The CDR3 region has the DNA TGTGCCAGCAGTGAAACAGGGTACGGCTACACCTTC.

The V and J genes are TRBV19 and TRBJ2-7; no clear D. Looked up from germline, CDR1 is LNHDA and CDR2 is SQIVND (reference sequence). This CDR3 contains 14 residues. V was trimmed by 6 bases and J by 0 bases, leaving 12 bases between them. CDR3 region: CASRGRQSSYEQYF. CDR3 sequence (DNA): TGTGCCAGTAGAGGCAGGCAGAGCTCCTACGAGCAGTACTTC. Full variable domain (outside the CDR3, taken from reference TRBV19 and TRBJ2-7): DGGITQSPKYLFRKEGQNVTLSCEQNLNHDAMYWYRQDPGQGLRLIYYSQIVNDFQKGDIAEGYSVSREKKESFPLTVTSAQKNPTAFYLCASRGRQSSYEQYFGPGTRLTVT.

The chain couples TRBV13 to TRBJ1-5, with D uncertain. The CDR3 totals 14 residues. V was pared by 6 bases and J by 2 bases, with 11 bases between. In germline, CDR1 is PRHDT, CDR2 FYEKMQ (reference sequence). In DNA form, the CDR3 reads TGTGCCAGCAGGCGTGCCGGGGGCAATCAGCCCCAGCATTTT. Encoded protein: CASRRAGGNQPQHF.

The genes are TRBV27 and TRBJ2-1; D might be TRBD2 (5 bases). The germline CDR1 and CDR2 sequences are MNHEY and SMNVEV (reference sequence). This CDR3 is built from 15 residues. Trimming stripped 5 bases from V and 0 bases from J, with 11 bases between. DNA of the CDR3: TGTGCCAGCAGTGGTAGCGAGAGCTCCTACAATGAGCAGTTCTTC. It yields the protein CASSGSESSYNEQFF.

The chain couples TRBV28 to TRBJ2-6, with D unresolved. CDR1 is MDHEN, CDR2 SYDVKM, per germline. Trimming stripped 5 bases from V and 1 base from J, with 12 bases between. The CDR3 totals 16 residues. CDR3 residues: CASSEVWKSGANVLTF. In nucleotides, the CDR3 is TGTGCCAGCAGTGAGGTATGGAAATCTGGGGCCAACGTCCTGACTTTC.

The chain carries TRBV6-5 and TRBJ1-2; perhaps TRBD1 as D (6 bases). V lost 5 bases to trimming and J lost 8 bases, with 15 bases between them. The CDR3 is made up of 13 amino acids. Germline loops: CDR1 MNHEY, CDR2 SVGAGI. The CDR3 is CASSAGAPGGYTF. CDR3 nucleotide sequence: TGTGCCAGCAGTGCAGGGGCCCCGGGGGGCTACACCTTC.

The chain carries TRBV6-6 and TRBJ2-7, with D possibly being TRBD1 (5 bases). This CDR3 is built from 14 residues. CDR1 and CDR2 from the germline V gene are MNHNY and SVGAGI (reference sequence). V lost 3 bases to trimming and J lost 5 bases, with 14 bases between them. The CDR3 here is CASSYRQGINEQYF. CDR3 coding DNA: TGTGCCAGCAGTTATAGGCAGGGTATAAACGAGCAGTACTTC.

The chain carries TRBV5-1 and TRBJ2-1, with D perhaps matching TRBD1 (5 bases). Per the germline V gene, CDR1 is SGHRS and CDR2 is YFSETQ. The V end was cut by 2 bases, the J end by 1 base, with 7 bases between. The CDR3 is 14 amino acids. The CDR3: CASSLAGSYNEQFF. CDR3 nucleotide sequence: TGCGCCAGCAGCTTAGCAGGGTCCTACAATGAGCAGTTCTTC. Full variable domain (remainder filled in from reference TRBV5-1 and TRBJ2-1): KAGVTQTPRYLIKTRGQQVTLSCSPISGHRSVSWYQQTPGQGLQFLFEYFSETQRNKGNFPGRFSGRQFSNSRSEMNVSTLELGDSALYLCASSLAGSYNEQFFGPGTRLTVL.

The chain links TRBV25-1 to TRBJ1-2; D unclear. V gave up 5 bases and J gave up 4 bases, with 8 bases separating them. Germline CDR1 is MGHDK and CDR2 is SYGVNS. The CDR3 totals 12 residues. The CDR3 DNA is TGTGCCAGCAGTAGCCCCCTCTATGGCTACACCTTC. Protein: CASSSPLYGYTF.

This chain links TRBV30 with TRBJ2-7; possible D gene TRBD1, 6 bases. V lost 1 base to trimming and J lost 6 bases, with 10 bases between them. CDR3 length: 12 residues. In germline, CDR1 is GTSNPN, CDR2 SVGIG (reference sequence). This CDR3 reads CAWSGNRVEQYF. CDR3 sequence (DNA): TGTGCCTGGAGTGGCAACAGGGTCGAGCAGTACTTC.

The chain links TRBV18 to TRBJ2-5; maybe TRBD1 (5 bases). Germline loops: CDR1 KGHSH, CDR2 LQKENI. The CDR3 loop spans 14 amino acids. V gave up 2 bases and J gave up 6 bases, with 13 bases separating them. The CDR3 DNA reads TGTGCCAGCTCACCAGAAGGGGTGTTACAGACCCAGTACTTC. Its protein is CASSPEGVLQTQYF.

The chain recombines TRBV25-1 with TRBJ1-4; D is undetermined. Germline CDR1 MGHDK, CDR2 SYGVNS. The CDR3 is 14 residues long. Trimming stripped 6 bases from V and 0 bases from J, with 8 bases between. The CDR3 protein is CASSTGATNEKLFF. The DNA for the CDR3 is TGTGCCAGCAGCACCGGTGCAACTAATGAAAAACTGTTTTTT.

J is TRBJ1-3 and V is TRBV28; D uncertain. Germline assignment: CDR1 MDHEN and CDR2 SYDVKM. The CDR3 extends over 16 amino acids. Trimming removed 9 bases from V and 2 bases from J, with 20 bases in between. The CDR3 DNA is TGTGCCAGTAGTGGTCGAAAAGGACTCCCTGGAAACACCATATATTTT. Its translation is CASSGRKGLPGNTIYF.

The CDR3 DNA sequence: TGTGCCAGCAGTGAATTGCGGACAGGGGGTGAAGCTTTCTTT. Translation gives CASSELRTGGEAFF. V is TRBV2 and J is TRBJ1-1; 10 positions agree with TRBD1. Trimming removed 2 bases from V and 7 bases from J; junction bases left unmatched: 4. Looked up from germline, CDR1 is SNHLY and CDR2 is FYNNEI. This CDR3 is built from 14 residues.

The gene calls are TRBV19 and TRBJ2-7, with 9 bases aligning to TRBD1. The germline gives CDR1 LNHDA, CDR2 SQIVND (reference sequence). The CDR3 has 13 amino acids. V lost 5 bases and J lost 3; bases outside the gene matches: 2. This CDR3 reads CASSGGQGYEQYF. CDR3 coding DNA: TGTGCCAGTAGTGGGGGACAGGGCTACGAGCAGTACTTC.

The chain is built from TRBV29-1 and TRBJ2-7, with TRBD1 matching over 8 bases. The CDR3 runs 13 residues. The trim removed 6 bases at V and 3 bases at J, leaving 7 bases unmatched. CDR1 and CDR2 (germline): SQVTM, ANQGSEA. CDR3 protein: CSVPGTGGYEQYF. CDR3 bases: TGCAGCGTCCCCGGGACAGGAGGCTACGAGCAGTACTTC.

This sequence joins TRBV9 and TRBJ2-3, with 7 bases that match TRBD1. Per the germline V gene, CDR1 is SGDLS and CDR2 is YYNGEE. V lost 3 bases and J lost 2; bases outside the gene matches: 9. The CDR3 covers 16 residues. The CDR3 coding sequence is TGTGCCAGCAGCGCTTCTCCGGGACAGCTCACAGATACGCAGTATTTT. It specifies CASSASPGQLTDTQYF.